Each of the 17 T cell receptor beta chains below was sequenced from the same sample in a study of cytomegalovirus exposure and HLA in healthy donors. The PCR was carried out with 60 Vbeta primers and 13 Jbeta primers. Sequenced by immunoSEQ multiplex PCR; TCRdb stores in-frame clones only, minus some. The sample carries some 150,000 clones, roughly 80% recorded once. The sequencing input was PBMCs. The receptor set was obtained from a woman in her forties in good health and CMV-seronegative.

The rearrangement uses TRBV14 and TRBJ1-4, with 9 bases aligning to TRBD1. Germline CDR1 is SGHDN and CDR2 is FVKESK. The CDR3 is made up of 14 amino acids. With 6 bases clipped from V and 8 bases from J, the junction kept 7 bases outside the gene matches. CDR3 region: CASSGTGRGEKLFF. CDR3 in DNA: TGTGCCAGCAGTGGGACAGGGAGAGGGGAAAAACTGTTTTTT.

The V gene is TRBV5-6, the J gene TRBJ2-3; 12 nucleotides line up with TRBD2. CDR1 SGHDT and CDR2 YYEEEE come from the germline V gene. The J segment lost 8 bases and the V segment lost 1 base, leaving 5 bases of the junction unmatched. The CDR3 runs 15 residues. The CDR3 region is CASSLRLAGAGTQYF. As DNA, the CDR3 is TGTGCCAGCAGCTTGCGACTAGCGGGAGCGGGTACGCAGTATTTT.

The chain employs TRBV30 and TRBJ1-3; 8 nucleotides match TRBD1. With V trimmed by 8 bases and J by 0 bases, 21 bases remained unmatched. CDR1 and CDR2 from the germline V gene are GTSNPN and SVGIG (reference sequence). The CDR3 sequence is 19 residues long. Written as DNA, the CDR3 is TGTGCCCGAGGGGTACGGGACAGGCCTTTGTTGAACTCTGGAAACACCATATATTTT. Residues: CARGVRDRPLLNSGNTIYF.

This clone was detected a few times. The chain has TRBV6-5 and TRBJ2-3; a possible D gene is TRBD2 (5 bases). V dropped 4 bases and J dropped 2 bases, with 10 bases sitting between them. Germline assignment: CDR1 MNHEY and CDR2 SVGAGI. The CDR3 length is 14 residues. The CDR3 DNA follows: TGTGCCAGCAGTTTAGCGATCAACACAGATACGCAGTATTTT. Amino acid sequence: CASSLAINTDTQYF.

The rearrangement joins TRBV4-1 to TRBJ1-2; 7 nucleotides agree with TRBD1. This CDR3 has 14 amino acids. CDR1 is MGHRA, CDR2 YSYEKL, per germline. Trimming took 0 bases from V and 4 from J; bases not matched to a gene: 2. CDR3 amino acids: CASSQEGTAYGYTF. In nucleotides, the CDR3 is TGCGCCAGCAGCCAAGAAGGGACAGCCTATGGCTACACCTTC.

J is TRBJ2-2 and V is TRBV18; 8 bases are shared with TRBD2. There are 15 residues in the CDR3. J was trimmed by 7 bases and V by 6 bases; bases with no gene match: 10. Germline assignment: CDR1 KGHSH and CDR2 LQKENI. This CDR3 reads CASSEYSGVVGELFF. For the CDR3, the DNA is TGTGCCAGCTCCGAATATAGCGGGGTCGTCGGGGAGCTGTTTTTT.

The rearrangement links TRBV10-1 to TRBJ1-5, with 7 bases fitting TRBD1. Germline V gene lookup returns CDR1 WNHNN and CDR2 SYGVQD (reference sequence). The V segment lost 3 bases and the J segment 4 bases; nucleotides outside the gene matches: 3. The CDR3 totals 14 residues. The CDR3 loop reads CASSEPGQNQPQHF. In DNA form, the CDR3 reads TGCGCCAGCAGTGAACCGGGACAGAATCAGCCCCAGCATTTT.

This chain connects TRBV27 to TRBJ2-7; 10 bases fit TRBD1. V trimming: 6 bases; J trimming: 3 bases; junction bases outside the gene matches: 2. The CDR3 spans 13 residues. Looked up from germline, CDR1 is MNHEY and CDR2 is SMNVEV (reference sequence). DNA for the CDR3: TGTGCCAGCAGACGGACAGGGGGCTACGAGCAGTACTTC. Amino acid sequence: CASRRTGGYEQYF.

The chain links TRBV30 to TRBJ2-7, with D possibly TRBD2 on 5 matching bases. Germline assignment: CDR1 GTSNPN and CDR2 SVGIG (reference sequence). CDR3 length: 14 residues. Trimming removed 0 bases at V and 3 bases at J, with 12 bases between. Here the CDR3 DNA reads TGTGCCTGGAGTGTACTTTCGGGGATCTACGAGCAGTACTTC. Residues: CAWSVLSGIYEQYF.

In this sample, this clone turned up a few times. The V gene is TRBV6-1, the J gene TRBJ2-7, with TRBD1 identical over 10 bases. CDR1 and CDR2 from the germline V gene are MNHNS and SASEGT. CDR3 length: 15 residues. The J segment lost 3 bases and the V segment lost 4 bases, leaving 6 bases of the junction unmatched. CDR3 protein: CASSVRGQGGYEQYF. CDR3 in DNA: TGTGCCAGCAGTGTCCGAGGACAGGGGGGCTACGAGCAGTACTTC.

CDR3 nucleotide sequence: TGTGCCAGCAGCACCACCGGGACAGGGCTCTATGGCTACACCTTC. It specifies CASSTTGTGLYGYTF. The gene calls are TRBV28 and TRBJ1-2; 9 bases map to TRBD1. Germline CDR1 is MDHEN and CDR2 is SYDVKM. The junction had 9 bases not matched to a gene; V was cut back by 6 bases and J by 4 bases. The CDR3 sequence is 15 residues long.

CDR3 nucleotides: TGTGCCAGCAGCTTGAGTATGGGACAGGGGAACACTGAAGCTTTCTTT. Its protein product is CASSLSMGQGNTEAFF. The rearrangement uses TRBV13 and TRBJ1-1; 9 bases line up with TRBD1. Per the germline V gene, CDR1 is PRHDT and CDR2 is FYEKMQ (reference sequence). With V trimmed by 3 bases and J by 1 base, 6 bases remained unmatched. The CDR3 length is 16 residues.

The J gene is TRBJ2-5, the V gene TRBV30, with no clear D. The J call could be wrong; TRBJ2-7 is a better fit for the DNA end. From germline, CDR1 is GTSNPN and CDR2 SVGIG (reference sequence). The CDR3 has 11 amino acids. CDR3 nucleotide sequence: TGTGCCTGGAGCCTACTTTACGAGCAGTACTTC. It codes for CAWSLLYEQYF.

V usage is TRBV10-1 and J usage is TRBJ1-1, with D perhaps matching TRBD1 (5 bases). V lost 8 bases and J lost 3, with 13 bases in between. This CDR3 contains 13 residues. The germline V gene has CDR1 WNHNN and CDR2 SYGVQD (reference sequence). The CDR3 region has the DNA TGCGCCAGCCGCAGGGAGGAGGACACTGAAGCTTTCTTT. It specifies CASRREEDTEAFF.

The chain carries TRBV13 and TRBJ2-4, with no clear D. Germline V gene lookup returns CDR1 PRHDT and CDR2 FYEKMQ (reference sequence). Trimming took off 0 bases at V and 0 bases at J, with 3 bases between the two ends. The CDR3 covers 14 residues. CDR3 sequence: CASSLGLAKNIQYF. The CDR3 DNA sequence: TGTGCCAGCAGCTTAGGACTAGCCAAAAACATTCAGTACTTC.

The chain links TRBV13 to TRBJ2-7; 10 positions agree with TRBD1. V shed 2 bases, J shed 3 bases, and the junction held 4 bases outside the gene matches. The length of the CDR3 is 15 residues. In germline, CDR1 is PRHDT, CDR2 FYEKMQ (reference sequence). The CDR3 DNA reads TGTGCCAGCAGCTTAACCGGGACAGGGGTCTACGAGCAGTACTTC. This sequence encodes CASSLTGTGVYEQYF.

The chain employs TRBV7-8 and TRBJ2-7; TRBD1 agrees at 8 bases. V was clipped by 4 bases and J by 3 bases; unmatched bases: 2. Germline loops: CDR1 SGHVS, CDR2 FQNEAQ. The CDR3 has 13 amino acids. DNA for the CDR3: TGTGCCAGCAGCTGGACAGGGATCTACGAGCAGTACTTC. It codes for CASSWTGIYEQYF. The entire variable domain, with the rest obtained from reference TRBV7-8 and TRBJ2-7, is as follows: GAGVSQSPRYKVAKRGQDVALRCDPISGHVSLFWYQQALGQGPEFLTYFQNEAQLDKSGLPSDRFFAERPEGSVSTLKIQRTQQEDSAVYLCASSWTGIYEQYFGPGTRLTVT.